This T cell receptor beta chain was obtained from a study of T cell repertoires in cytomegalovirus infection. TCRdb re-derived calls from the reads in MiXCR, one entry per CDR3 protein. Found here are roughly 120,000 distinct CDR3 sequences, about 28% of them singletons; the top ten hold 80% to 85%. A note on this clonotype: What it recognizes is unknown.

The sequence came from a human donor in good health (CMV status not recorded). Some clones in this sample may be carry-over from other donors' samples. Material: CD8+ T cells from cultured PBMCs, obtained from culture after CMV antigen stimulation.

The CDR3 sequence: CASSIGTGGDQPQHF. DNA of the CDR3: TGTGCCAGTAGTATCGGGACAGGGGGCGATCAGCCCCAGCATTTT. The chain combines TRBV19 with TRBJ1-5, with TRBD1 matching 12 bases. CDR3 length: 15 residues. Germline CDR1 is LNHDA and CDR2 is SQIVND (reference sequence). V gave up 3 bases and J gave up 5 bases; unmatched junction bases: 2.